This T cell receptor (beta chain) emerged from a study of post-analysis software for immune sequencing data. This clonotype was detected a few times. Antigen: not known. CDR1 and CDR2 from the germline V gene are SGHTA and FQGNSA. Trimming took off 5 bases at V and 3 bases at J, with 17 bases between the two ends. This CDR3 has 16 amino acids. General study findings and limits: Patients used roughly five TRBV segments, including TRBV5-6, TRBV5-1 and TRBV20-1, more often than controls.

Unique molecular identifiers tagged the TCR beta cDNA libraries. One entry per CDR3 protein, called by TCRdb with MiXCR from the PCR reads. The data show a few hundred thousand distinct CDR3 sequences, roughly 36% seen once. This TCR came from a girl between 5 and 17 years old with multiple sclerosis. This rearrangement joins TRBV7-2 to TRBJ2-1; no definite D call. The specimen sequenced was blood. The CDR3, as DNA: TGTGCCAGCAGCGCCTCAGTGGGCTCCCACTACAATGAGCAGTTCTTC. Protein product: CASSASVGSHYNEQFF.